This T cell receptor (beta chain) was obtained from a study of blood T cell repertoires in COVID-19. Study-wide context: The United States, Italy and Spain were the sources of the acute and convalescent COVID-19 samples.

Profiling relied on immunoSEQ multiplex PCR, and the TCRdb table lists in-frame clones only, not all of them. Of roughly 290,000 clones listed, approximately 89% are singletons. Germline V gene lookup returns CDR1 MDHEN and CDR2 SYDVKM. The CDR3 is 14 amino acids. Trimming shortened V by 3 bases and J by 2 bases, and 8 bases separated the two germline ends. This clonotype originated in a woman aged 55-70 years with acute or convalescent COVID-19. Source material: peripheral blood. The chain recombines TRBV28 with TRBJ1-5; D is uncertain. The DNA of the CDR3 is TGTGCCAGCAGTTTTCTCGGGGGCAATCAGCCCCAGCATTTT. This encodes CASSFLGGNQPQHF.